This T cell receptor beta chain was found in a study of response to subunit inactivated influenza vaccine. This clonotype was picked up many times. Its antigen is unknown. MiXCR, applied by TCRdb to the RT-PCR reads, yields one record per CDR3 protein. The sample lists just under 250,000 distinct CDR3 sequences, 12% occurring once. Trimming stripped 1 base from V and 11 bases from J, with 17 bases between. In germline, CDR1 is SEHNR, CDR2 FQNEAQ (reference sequence). This CDR3 is built from 14 residues. Study results and limitations: Few new T cells, the authors suggested, are recruited by each seasonal influenza vaccination.

The origin of this receptor is a man aged 50-59 years who received an inactivated influenza vaccine. The J gene is TRBJ1-1, the V gene TRBV7-9; D remains unclear. Source: non-naive T cells sorted from PBMCs, taken about 14 days before vaccination. The CDR3 DNA is TGTGCCAGCAGCTTAGATTTCGGCGGGCAGGAGGCTTTCTTT. This sequence encodes CASSLDFGGQEAFF.